Presented here are 10 T cell receptor beta chains from one specimen sequenced in a study. One entry per CDR3 protein, called by TCRdb with MiXCR from the 5' RACE reads. The data contain roughly 52,000 distinct CDR3 sequences, roughly 15% of them seen just once; the ten biggest clones take up about 2.1%. Sequencing was done on a sample of naive CD4+ T cells sorted from blood. Subset: naive CD4+ T cells, CD4+CD45RA+CD25-. These receptors originate from a female donor with breast cancer.

This clonotype occurred a few times. The V call is TRBV19, the J call TRBJ2-2; no reliable D call. The germline V gene encodes CDR1 LNHDA and CDR2 SQIVND (reference sequence). The CDR3 consists of 15 residues. Trimming pared 7 bases from V and 5 bases from J, leaving 17 bases between. CDR3 DNA sequence: TGTGCCAGTACCTCGACTGGGTCTCGGACCGGGGAGCTGTTTTTT. This encodes CASTSTGSRTGELFF. The full variable domain, rest sourced from reference TRBV19 and TRBJ2-2, is DGGITQSPKYLFRKEGQNVTLSCEQNLNHDAMYWYRQDPGQGLRLIYYSQIVNDFQKGDIAEGYSVSREKKESFPLTVTSAQKNPTAFYLCASTSTGSRTGELFFGEGSRLTVL.

The genes are TRBV20-1 and TRBJ2-7, with unresolved D. This CDR3 is built from 11 residues. V was cut by 6 bases and J by 4 bases, with 10 bases left in between. Germline V gene sequence: CDR1 DFQATT, CDR2 SNEGSKA (reference sequence). CDR3 sequence: CSADTSYEQYF. The CDR3 DNA is TGCAGTGCCGACACGTCTTACGAGCAGTACTTC.

This clonotype has a handful of counts. This chain joins TRBV20-1 and TRBJ2-5; TRBD1 is a possible D gene (6 bases). This CDR3 contains 14 residues. V lost 5 bases, J lost 0 bases, and 13 bases lay in between. Germline V lookup: CDR1 DFQATT, CDR2 SNEGSKA (reference sequence). CDR3 in amino acids: CSAYRGQYQETQYF. The CDR3 nucleotides are TGCAGTGCTTATAGGGGACAATACCAAGAGACCCAGTACTTC.

This clonotype was recorded once. The chain carries TRBV10-2 and TRBJ1-4; 9 bases map to TRBD1. With V trimmed by 7 bases and J by 8 bases, 11 bases remained unmatched. Germline values: CDR1 WSHSY, CDR2 SAAADI. The CDR3 length is 15 residues. The CDR3 loop is CASKFGQGFNEKLFF. In DNA, the CDR3 is TGCGCCAGCAAATTCGGACAGGGGTTCAACGAAAAACTGTTTTTT.

This clonotype was observed at least ten times. J is TRBJ1-1 and V is TRBV6-5; no reliable D call. V was pared by 0 bases and J by 5 bases, with 13 bases between. The germline V gene encodes CDR1 MNHEY and CDR2 SVGAGI. The CDR3 has 15 amino acids. The CDR3 bases are TGTGCCAGCAGTTACTCTACAGCCCTGAGGACTGAAGCTTTCTTT. As protein: CASSYSTALRTEAFF.

This clonotype was detected many times. This chain uses TRBV5-6 with TRBJ1-5; no definite D call. The length of the CDR3 is 15 residues. Germline-derived CDR1 and CDR2 are SGHDT and YYEEEE. V was clipped by 3 bases and J by 0 bases, with 10 bases between them. The CDR3 sequence: CASSSWTVSNQPQHF. CDR3 nucleotide sequence: TGTGCCAGCAGCTCTTGGACGGTTAGCAATCAGCCCCAGCATTTT.

This clonotype was found many times. The rearrangement uses TRBV7-3 and TRBJ1-1; no definite D call. Per the germline V gene, CDR1 is SGHTA and CDR2 is FQGTGA. Trimming removed 5 bases at V and 3 bases at J, with 10 bases between. The CDR3 is 13 residues long. This chain's CDR3 is CASSTQRDTEAFF. The CDR3 coding sequence is TGTGCCAGCAGCACCCAACGCGACACTGAAGCTTTCTTT. The full variable domain, in which reference TRBV7-3 and TRBJ1-1 provide the parts outside the CDR3, is GAGVSQTPSNKVTEKGKYVELRCDPISGHTALYWYRQSLGQGPEFLIYFQGTGAADDSGLPNDRFFAVRPEGSVSTLKIQRTERGDSAVYLCASSTQRDTEAFFGQGTRLTVV.

This clonotype was observed at least ten times. This rearrangement joins TRBV28 to TRBJ1-2; D not resolved. This CDR3 has 13 amino acids. Trimming took 4 bases from V and 4 from J, leaving 10 bases between them. Germline CDR1 MDHEN, CDR2 SYDVKM. The CDR3 DNA sequence: TGTGCCAGCAGTTCTGGGTCGTTCTATGGCTACACCTTC. Translated: CASSSGSFYGYTF.

The chain is built from TRBV15 and TRBJ2-2; the D is unclear. Trimming removed 5 bases from V and 1 base from J, with 14 bases in between. The CDR3 is 16 residues long. The germline V gene has CDR1 LNHNV and CDR2 YYDKDF (reference sequence). The CDR3: CATSGVQRLNTGELFF. CDR3 sequence (DNA): TGTGCCACCAGCGGGGTGCAGAGGCTGAACACCGGGGAGCTGTTTTTT.

The J gene is TRBJ2-3, the V gene TRBV7-9; the match to TRBD2 covers 12 bases. V gave up 5 bases and J gave up 5 bases; unmatched junction bases: 2. Germline-derived CDR1 and CDR2 are SEHNR and FQNEAQ (reference sequence). The CDR3 totals 14 residues. As DNA, the CDR3 is TGTGCCAGCAGCGCTAGCGGGAGGGAAGATACGCAGTATTTT. Encoded protein: CASSASGREDTQYF.